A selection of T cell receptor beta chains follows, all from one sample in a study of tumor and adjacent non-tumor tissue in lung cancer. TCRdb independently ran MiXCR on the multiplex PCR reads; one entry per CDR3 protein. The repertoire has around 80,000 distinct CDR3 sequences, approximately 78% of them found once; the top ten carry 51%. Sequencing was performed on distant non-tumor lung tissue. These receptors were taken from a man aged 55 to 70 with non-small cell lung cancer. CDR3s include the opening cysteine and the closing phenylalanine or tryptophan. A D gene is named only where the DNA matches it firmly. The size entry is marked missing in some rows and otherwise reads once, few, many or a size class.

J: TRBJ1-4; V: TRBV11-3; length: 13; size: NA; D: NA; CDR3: CASSLQGRDKLLF; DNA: TGTGCCAGCAGTTTACAGGGTCGCGATAAACTGCTTTTT
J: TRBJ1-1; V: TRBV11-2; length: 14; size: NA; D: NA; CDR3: CASSSYRLNTEVLF; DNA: TGTGCCAGCAGCTCATACAGGTTGAACACTGAAGTTCTCTTT
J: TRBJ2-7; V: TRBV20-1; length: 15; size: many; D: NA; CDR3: CSAAAGAVGTYEQYF; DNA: TGCAGTGCCGCCGCAGGGGCAGTCGGAACCTACGAGCAGTACTTC
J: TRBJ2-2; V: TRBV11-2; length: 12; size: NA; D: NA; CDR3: CASSPQNGEPFF; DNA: TGTGCCAGCAGCCCTCAGAATGGGGAGCCGTTTTTT
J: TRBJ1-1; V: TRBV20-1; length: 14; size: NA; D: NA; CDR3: CSAIGNRVNTEAIF; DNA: TGCAGTGCCATTGGGAACAGGGTGAATACTGAAGCTATCTTT
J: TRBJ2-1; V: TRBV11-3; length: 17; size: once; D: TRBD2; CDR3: CVSSLVRLAGVGNEQFF; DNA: TGTGTCAGCAGCTTGGTTCGACTAGCGGGAGTAGGTAATGAGCAGTTCTTC
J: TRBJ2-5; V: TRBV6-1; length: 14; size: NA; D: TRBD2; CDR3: CASELAGWPETQYF; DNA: TGTGCCAGTGAACTAGCGGGGTGGCCCGAGACACAGTACTTC
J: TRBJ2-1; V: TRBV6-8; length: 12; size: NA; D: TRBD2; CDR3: CARTSIANEEFF; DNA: TGTGCCAGGACTAGCATAGCCAATGAGGAGTTCTTT
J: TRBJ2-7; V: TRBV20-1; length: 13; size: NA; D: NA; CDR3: CNARGASSYEQYF; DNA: TGCAATGCTAGGGGGGCTAGCTCCTACGAGCAGTACTTC
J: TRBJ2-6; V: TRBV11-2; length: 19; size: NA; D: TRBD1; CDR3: CVSSLVSKDRSSGANVLTF; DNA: TGTGTCAGCAGCTTAGTTTCAAAGGACAGGTCCTCAGGGGCCAACGTCCTGACTTTC